The clone carrying this TCR beta chain was detected ten times or more. Its antigen is undetermined. This sample was included in a study of neurological immune-mediated disorders. Whole-study results and caveats: None of the CDR3 amino acid sequences of expanded clones were shared across subjects, and this suggested private repertoires in all groups. None of the features examined (clinical or MRI) was associated with the multiple sclerosis repertoire cluster.

TCRdb reprocessed the 5' RACE reads via MiXCR and lists one record per CDR3 protein. The sample lists fewer than 35,000 distinct CDR3 sequences; more than 2.5% were seen once. Trimming took 6 bases from V and 2 from J; bases not matched to a gene: 4. This CDR3 spans 14 amino acids. This receptor was obtained from a woman aged 25 to 39 with multiple sclerosis. The chain carries TRBV12-3 or TRBV12-4 and TRBJ1-5; TRBD1 agrees at 7 bases. The sample taken for sequencing was PBMCs. The CDR3 here is CASSRQGGNQPQHF. In DNA, the CDR3 is TGTGCCAGCAGCCGACAGGGTGGCAATCAGCCCCAGCATTTT.